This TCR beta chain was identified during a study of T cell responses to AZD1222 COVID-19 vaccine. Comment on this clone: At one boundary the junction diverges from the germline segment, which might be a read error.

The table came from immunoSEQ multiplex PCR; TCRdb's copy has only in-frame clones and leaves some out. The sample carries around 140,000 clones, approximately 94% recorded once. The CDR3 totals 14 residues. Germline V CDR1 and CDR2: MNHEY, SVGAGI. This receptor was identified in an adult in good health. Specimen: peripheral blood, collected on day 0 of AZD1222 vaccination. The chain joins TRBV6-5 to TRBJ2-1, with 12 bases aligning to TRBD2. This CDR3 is CAIGLAGGSNEQFF. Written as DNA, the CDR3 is TGCGCAATAGGGCTAGCGGGAGGGTCCAATGAGCAGTTCTTC.